A selection of T cell receptor beta chains follows, all from one sample in a study of T cells in Graves' hyperthyroidism and ophthalmopathy. TCRdb called the multiplex PCR reads again in MiXCR, with one record for every CDR3 protein. The sample has under 400,000 distinct CDR3 sequences, roughly 18% seen once. Material: blood. All receptors come from a woman aged 40 to 55 with Graves' ophthalmopathy. Both conserved end residues are part of each CDR3. The D gene is left open where the match is weak. Clone size is given for some rows only: seen once, a few or many times, or a class if the clone is expanded.

j_call	clone_size	v_call	d_call	cdr3_nt	cdr3_aa
TRBJ1-1	many	TRBV11-2	-	TGTGCCAGCAGCCCCGGGACTAATGAAGCTTTCTTT	CASSPGTNEAFF
TRBJ1-2	-	TRBV12-3/TRBV12-4	TRBD1	TGTGCCAGCAGTGTACTCCGAGGGGGCAGGAACTATGGCTACACCTTC	CASSVLRGGRNYGYTF
TRBJ1-1	medium-sized	TRBV24-1	-	TGTGCCACCAGTGATTTAGGACAGTCTGAAGCTTTCTTT	CATSDLGQSEAFF
TRBJ1-1	many	TRBV12-5	-	TGTGCTAGTGGTTTGGTAATTTCGGCAGATAGCAACACTGAAGCTTTCTTT	CASGLVISADSNTEAFF
TRBJ2-7	-	TRBV15	-	TGTGCCACCAGCAGAGATCAGGTTACCGGCGAGCAGTACTTC	CATSRDQVTGEQYF
TRBJ2-5	many	TRBV6-5	-	TGTGCCAGCAGGAGCAGCCCAAGGGGAGAGACCCAGTACTTC	CASRSSPRGETQYF
TRBJ1-2	many	TRBV6-5	TRBD1	TGTGCCAGCAGTTACGAGAGGACAGGAGGGCTCTATGGCTACACCTTC	CASSYERTGGLYGYTF
TRBJ2-7	once	TRBV7-2	-	TGTGCCAGCAGTCTTCCAGCCTACGAGCAGTACTTC	CASSLPAYEQYF
TRBJ1-2	many	TRBV28	-	TGTGCCAGTGTTACAGGACGTAACTATGGCTACACCTTC	CASVTGRNYGYTF
TRBJ1-1	many	TRBV19	-	TGTGCCAGTAGGAGAGAACAGGGAGGGCTGCGGGACACTGAAGCTTTCTTT	CASRREQGGLRDTEAFF
TRBJ1-1	-	TRBV29-1	-	TGCAGCGATAAACAATTGGACAGCATGAACACTGAAGCTTTCTTT	CSDKQLDSMNTEAFF
TRBJ1-1	-	TRBV11-2	-	TGTGCCAGCAGCCCCAAATTAGGAGGGAACACTGAAGCTTTCTTT	CASSPKLGGNTEAFF
TRBJ2-7	many	TRBV11-2	-	TGTGCCAGCAGCTTAGAGGTACGGTCCTCCTACGAGCAGTACTTC	CASSLEVRSSYEQYF
TRBJ2-3	many	TRBV12-3/TRBV12-4	TRBD2	TGTGCCAGCAGTTTAGACGGGAGGGCCGGGGATACGCAGTATTTT	CASSLDGRAGDTQYF
TRBJ2-7	many	TRBV20-1	TRBD2	TGCAGTGCAACGGGAGGACTAGCGCTGTACGAGCAGTACTTC	CSATGGLALYEQYF
TRBJ2-5	many	TRBV7-2	TRBD1	TGTGCCAGCAGCTTCCACCTGACAGGGGGCTTTTCAGAGACCCAGTACTTC	CASSFHLTGGFSETQYF
TRBJ2-7	many	TRBV2	TRBD2	TGTGCCAGCAGCACCGGGACTACTATTCGGGAGCAGTACTTC	CASSTGTTIREQYF
TRBJ2-5	few	TRBV29-1	TRBD2	TGCAGCCCATTGACCGGTGGACTAGCGGGAGAAGAGACCCAGTACTTC	CSPLTGGLAGEETQYF
TRBJ2-7	many	TRBV7-6	-	TGTGCCAGCAGCGCCCTAACAGGGAGCTACGAGCAGTACTTC	CASSALTGSYEQYF
TRBJ1-1	many	TRBV20-1	-	TGCAGTGCTAGAGAGGGGGTCACTGAAGCTTTCTTT	CSAREGVTEAFF
TRBJ1-1	many	TRBV7-2	-	TGTGCCAGCACCGCCGCGATGGGGGGCAACACTGAAGCTTTCTTT	CASTAAMGGNTEAFF
TRBJ2-7	many	TRBV27	-	TGTGCCAGCCGGGGCACTGAACCCTACGAGCAGTACTTC	CASRGTEPYEQYF
TRBJ2-5	-	TRBV6-5	TRBD1	TGTGCCAGCAGTTACCCCCGGACAGGGGAAGAGACCCAGTACTTC	CASSYPRTGEETQYF
TRBJ2-7	many	TRBV9	TRBD1	TGTGCCAGCAGCTTATCCGGGACAGCCACCTACGAGCAGTACTTC	CASSLSGTATYEQYF
TRBJ2-7	many	TRBV6-5	TRBD2	TGTGCCAGCAGTTCCGCCGGGACTAGCGGGAGTACGTACTTC	CASSSAGTSGSTYF
TRBJ1-5	-	TRBV28	-	TGTGCCAGCAGTTTTACAGGGCGCTCCCATCAGCCCCAGCATTTT	CASSFTGRSHQPQHF
TRBJ2-7	many	TRBV11-2	-	TGTGCCAGCAGCTTCGGTCAGGTGGGAACCTACGAGCAGTACTTC	CASSFGQVGTYEQYF
TRBJ2-7	-	TRBV27	TRBD2	TGTGCCAGCAGTGCGTTTTCGGGACTAGCGGGAGACTACGAGCAGTACTTC	CASSAFSGLAGDYEQYF
TRBJ1-6	many	TRBV5-1	TRBD1	TGCGCCAGCAGCTGGGGACAGAATAATTCACCCCTCCACTTT	CASSWGQNNSPLHF
TRBJ2-7	many	TRBV6-5	TRBD2	TGTGCCAGCAGTTCCGGGACTAGCGCAACCTACGAGCAGTACTTC	CASSSGTSATYEQYF
TRBJ2-7	-	TRBV6-2/TRBV6-3	-	TGTGCCAGCACCCCTCGGGCGATCTACGAGCAGTACTTC	CASTPRAIYEQYF
TRBJ2-7	many	TRBV5-1	-	TGCGCCAGCAGCGGGGGACTCGCCTACGAGCAGTACTTC	CASSGGLAYEQYF
TRBJ2-7	-	TRBV6-1	TRBD2	TGTGCCAGCAGACGGACTAGCGGGGCCGCCTACGAGCAGTACTTC	CASRRTSGAAYEQYF
TRBJ2-5	many	TRBV28	-	TGTGCCAGCAGTATTCAGGGTGGTGGGGAGACCCAGTACTTC	CASSIQGGGETQYF
TRBJ1-1	many	TRBV20-1	-	TGCAGTGCCGACACAGACGGGAACACTGAAGCTTTCTTT	CSADTDGNTEAFF
TRBJ2-7	many	TRBV28	TRBD1	TGTGCCAGCAGCCCTATCCGGGACAGCTACGAGCAGTACTTC	CASSPIRDSYEQYF
TRBJ1-1	many	TRBV3-1	-	TGTGCCAGCAGCCAAATCCAGAGCCAAGCTTTCTTT	CASSQIQSQAFF
TRBJ1-3	many	TRBV28	-	TGTGCCAGCAGTTTAGGGGACAACTCTGGAAACACCATATATTTT	CASSLGDNSGNTIYF